This entry features one TCR beta chain sequence. The sample is drawn from a study of cytomegalovirus exposure and HLA in healthy donors. Study at large: The 130 or so validation repertoires, a later analysis reported, used the same platform as the approximately 730 repertoires from the first cohort.

The V gene's germline CDR1 is SGDLS and CDR2 YYNGEE. The V gene lost 4 bases and the J gene lost 6 bases, with 17 bases spanning the gap. The CDR3 is 16 residues long. The method was immunoSEQ multiplex PCR; TCRdb's version includes in-frame clones alone and lacks a portion of them. The sample consists of about 110,000 clones, about 85% of them appearing once. This TCR came from a woman under 30 in good health and CMV-seronegative. The sample consisted of PBMCs. The chain links TRBV9 to TRBJ1-6; no definite D call. CDR3 amino acids: CASSPGEGPPNSPLHF. DNA for the CDR3: TGTGCCAGCAGCCCTGGTGAGGGCCCCCCTAATTCACCCCTCCACTTT.